This TCR beta chain was captured by sequencing in a study of graft-versus-host responses after intestinal transplantation. Background on the study: Tacrolimus plus steroids were given to all recipients for about three years, preceded by anti-thymocyte globulin induction. Study-wide results and limits: Early post-transplant HvG declines tracked with peak circulating GvH clone levels. Graft-donor T cell macrochimerism in patients accompanied high graft-versus-host to host-versus-graft clonal ratios in allografts.

The protocol was immunoSEQ multiplex PCR, while the TCRdb copy is restricted to in-frame clones and leaves out a portion. The sample comprises tens of thousands of clones, roughly 91% of which are singletons, and roughly 2% rests with the top ten. Worth noting for this clone: The antigen remains undetermined.

The CDR3 loop spans 17 amino acids. Germline CDR1 LGHNA, CDR2 YSLEER. V gave up 1 base and J gave up 1 base; unmatched junction bases: 5. This sequence originates from a human donor who received an intestinal transplant. The chain employs TRBV4-3 and TRBJ2-3; 10 bases line up with TRBD2. The input for sequencing was unstimulated CD8+ T cells sorted from spleen or lymph node cells, taken before intestinal transplant. CDR3 DNA sequence: TGCGCCAGCAGCCAAGCCCACGGACTAGCGGGCACAGATACGCAGTATTTT. This encodes CASSQAHGLAGTDTQYF.